Each of the 2 T cell receptor beta chains below was sequenced from the same sample in a study of T-cell reconstitution after alpha-beta-depleted transplantation in children. The TCRbeta library was prepared with unique molecular identifiers. TCRdb re-called the PCR reads through MiXCR, storing one row per CDR3 protein. This repertoire shows roughly 400,000 distinct CDR3 sequences, 43% found once; its top ten account for 27%. The specimen comprised PBMCs, sampled before TCRalphabeta/CD19-depleted stem cell transplant. These receptors were collected from a girl between 2 and 10 years old with aplastic anemia, due to receive a stem cell transplant.

This clonotype has ten or more counts. The V and J genes are TRBV5-1 and TRBJ1-4; TRBD1 is a possible D gene (5 bases). The germline V gene encodes CDR1 SGHRS and CDR2 YFSETQ. This CDR3 contains 17 residues. Trimming removed 2 bases from V and 0 bases from J, with 14 bases in between. CDR3 nucleotides: TGCGCCAGCAGCTTAAGCCCACGGGGGGCAACTAATGAAAAACTGTTTTTT. Encoded protein: CASSLSPRGATNEKLFF. The full variable domain, completed using reference TRBV5-1 and TRBJ1-4, is KAGVTQTPRYLIKTRGQQVTLSCSPISGHRSVSWYQQTPGQGLQFLFEYFSETQRNKGNFPGRFSGRQFSNSRSEMNVSTLELGDSALYLCASSLSPRGATNEKLFFGSGTQLSVL.

This clonotype turned up a few times. This chain joins TRBV6-1 and TRBJ2-5, with 9 positions matching TRBD1. Germline CDR1 reads MNHNS; CDR2 reads SASEGT. The CDR3 sequence is 15 residues long. Losses at the gene ends were 6 bases for V and 1 base for J; bases not matched to a gene: 6. The CDR3 DNA sequence: TGTGCCAGCAGCGAGGGACAGGGCTTCCAAGAGACCCAGTACTTC. This encodes CASSEGQGFQETQYF.